Included here is one T cell receptor beta chain sequence, with context. The antigen is not known. The source of the sample is a study of OX40 agonist ivuxolimab in advanced cancers. Whole-study context: One hepatocellular carcinoma and two cutaneous melanoma patients partially responded. General study points: Antigen specificity remained undetermined for the expanded peripheral T cells. Doses of 0.1 to 3.0 mg/kg were accompanied by clonal expansion of CD4+ and CD8+ blood T cells by week 6.

Method: immunoSEQ multiplex PCR; TCRdb's copy keeps in-frame clones and lacks some. Of more than 65,000 clones in the sample, over 75% were seen once. The length of the CDR3 is 13 residues. The germline V and J ends were trimmed by 5 bases and 0 bases, with 7 bases remaining between them. Germline V gene sequence: CDR1 MDHEN, CDR2 SYDVKM. This TCR was recovered from an adult with an advanced solid tumor such as melanoma, head and neck, liver or kidney cancer. The V call is TRBV28, the J call TRBJ1-1; D is unclear. The specimen was CD4+ or CD8+ T cells sorted from blood, collected in a trial of the OX40 agonist ivuxolimab. CDR3 in DNA: TGTGCCAGCAGTACCCAGATGAACACTGAAGCTTTCTTT. Amino acids: CASSTQMNTEAFF. Full variable domain (rest looked up from reference TRBV28 and TRBJ1-1): DVKVTQSSRYLVKRTGEKVFLECVQDMDHENMFWYRQDPGLGLRLIYFSYDVKMKEKGDIPEGYSVSREKKERFSLILESASTNQTSMYLCASSTQMNTEAFFGQGTRLTVV.